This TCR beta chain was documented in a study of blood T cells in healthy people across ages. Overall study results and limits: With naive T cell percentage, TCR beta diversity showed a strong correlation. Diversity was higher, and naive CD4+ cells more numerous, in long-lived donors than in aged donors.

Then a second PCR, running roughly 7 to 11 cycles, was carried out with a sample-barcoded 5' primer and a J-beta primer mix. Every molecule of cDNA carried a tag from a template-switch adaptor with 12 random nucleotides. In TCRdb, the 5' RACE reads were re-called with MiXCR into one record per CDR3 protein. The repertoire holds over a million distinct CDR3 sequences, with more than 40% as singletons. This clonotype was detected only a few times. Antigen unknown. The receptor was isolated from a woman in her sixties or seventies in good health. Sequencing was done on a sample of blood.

The CDR3 sequence is CASSLGQGMVEQYF. In nucleotides, the CDR3 is TGTGCCAGCAGTTTGGGACAGGGGATGGTGGAGCAGTACTTC. The genes are TRBV27 and TRBJ2-5, with 10 bases matching TRBD1. Unmatched junction bases numbered 9, after V lost 3 bases and J lost 11 bases. The CDR3 runs to 14 residues. Germline V gene data show CDR1 as MNHEY and CDR2 as SMNVEV (reference sequence).